Here is one T cell receptor (beta chain) with its context. The sample originates from a study of control samples from healthy donors and cancer patients. With 6 bases clipped from V and 5 bases from J, the junction kept 6 bases outside the gene matches. Germline V gives CDR1 LGHDT, CDR2 YNNKEL (reference sequence). This CDR3 spans 14 amino acids. The protocol was immunoSEQ multiplex PCR, while the TCRdb copy is restricted to in-frame clones and leaves out a portion. The sample carries fewer than 300,000 clones, over 75% recorded once. J is TRBJ1-4 and V is TRBV3-1 (or the pseudogene TRBV3-2); 7 positions match TRBD1. This TCR came from a woman in her sixties or seventies with lung cancer. Sequences were obtained from PBMCs. The CDR3 DNA reads TGTGCCAGCAGACAGACAGGGTGGAATGAAAAACTGTTTTTT. Amino acid sequence: CASRQTGWNEKLFF.